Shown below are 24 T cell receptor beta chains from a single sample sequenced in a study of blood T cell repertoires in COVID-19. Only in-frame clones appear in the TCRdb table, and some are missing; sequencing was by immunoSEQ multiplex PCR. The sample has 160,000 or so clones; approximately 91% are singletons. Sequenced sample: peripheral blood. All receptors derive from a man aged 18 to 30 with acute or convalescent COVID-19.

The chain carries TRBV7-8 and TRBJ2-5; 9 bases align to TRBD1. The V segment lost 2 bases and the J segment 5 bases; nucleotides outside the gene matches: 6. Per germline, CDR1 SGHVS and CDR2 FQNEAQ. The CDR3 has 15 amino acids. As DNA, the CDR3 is TGTGCCAGCAGCTTACCCGGGACAGGGATCGAGACCCAGTACTTC. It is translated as CASSLPGTGIETQYF.

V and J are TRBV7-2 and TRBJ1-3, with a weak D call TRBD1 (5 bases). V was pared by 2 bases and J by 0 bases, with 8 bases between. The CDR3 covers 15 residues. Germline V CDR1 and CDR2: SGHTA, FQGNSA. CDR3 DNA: TGTGCCAGCAGCTTATACCAGGGCTCTGGAAACACCATATATTTT. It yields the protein CASSLYQGSGNTIYF.

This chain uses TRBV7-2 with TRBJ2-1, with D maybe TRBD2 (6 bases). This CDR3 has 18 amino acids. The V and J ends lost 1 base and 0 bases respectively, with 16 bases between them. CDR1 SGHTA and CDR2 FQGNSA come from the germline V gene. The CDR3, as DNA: TGTGCCAGCAGCTTAGTCTGGGGGGACCCGAGCTCCTACAATGAGCAGTTCTTC. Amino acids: CASSLVWGDPSSYNEQFF.

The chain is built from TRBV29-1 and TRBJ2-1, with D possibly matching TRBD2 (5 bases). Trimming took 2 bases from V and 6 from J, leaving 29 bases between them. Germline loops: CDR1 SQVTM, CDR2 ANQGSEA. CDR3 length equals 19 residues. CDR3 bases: TGCAGCGTTGAACTTCGGACTCCCGAGAGAGGACTCGTCACCAATGAGCAGTTCTTC. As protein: CSVELRTPERGLVTNEQFF.

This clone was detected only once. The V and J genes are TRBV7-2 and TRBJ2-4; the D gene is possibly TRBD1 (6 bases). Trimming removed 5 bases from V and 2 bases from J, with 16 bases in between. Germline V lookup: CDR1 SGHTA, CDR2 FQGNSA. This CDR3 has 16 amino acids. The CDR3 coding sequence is TGTGCCAGCAGCGCCCCACCGGGACAACCCAAAAACATTCAGTACTTC. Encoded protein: CASSAPPGQPKNIQYF. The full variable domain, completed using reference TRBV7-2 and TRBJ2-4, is GAGVSQSPSNKVTEKGKDVELRCDPISGHTALYWYRQSLGQGLEFLIYFQGNSAPDKSGLPSDRFSAERTGGSVSTLTIQRTQQEDSAVYLCASSAPPGQPKNIQYFGAGTRLSVL.

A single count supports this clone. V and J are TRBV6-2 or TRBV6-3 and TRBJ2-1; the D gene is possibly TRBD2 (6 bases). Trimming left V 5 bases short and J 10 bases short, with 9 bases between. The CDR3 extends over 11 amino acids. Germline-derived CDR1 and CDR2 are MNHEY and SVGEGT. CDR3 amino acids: CASSSLAEQFF. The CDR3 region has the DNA TGTGCCAGCAGTAGTCTAGCGGAGCAGTTCTTC.

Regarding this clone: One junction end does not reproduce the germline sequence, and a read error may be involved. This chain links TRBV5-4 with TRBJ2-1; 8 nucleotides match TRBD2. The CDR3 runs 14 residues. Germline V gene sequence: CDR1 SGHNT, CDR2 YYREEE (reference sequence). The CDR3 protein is CASSRGLEYSEQFF. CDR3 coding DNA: TGTGCCAGCAGCCGGGGACTAGAGTACAGTGAGCAGTTCTTC.

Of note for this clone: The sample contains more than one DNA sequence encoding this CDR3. CDR3 in amino acids: CAWSRGPNYGYTF. In DNA, the CDR3 is TGTGCCTGGAGCAGAGGCCCAAACTATGGCTACACCTTC. V usage is TRBV30 and J usage is TRBJ1-2, with D unresolved. The V gene's germline CDR1 is GTSNPN and CDR2 SVGIG (reference sequence). There are 13 residues in the CDR3. The V gene lost 3 bases and the J gene lost 2 bases, with 10 bases spanning the gap.

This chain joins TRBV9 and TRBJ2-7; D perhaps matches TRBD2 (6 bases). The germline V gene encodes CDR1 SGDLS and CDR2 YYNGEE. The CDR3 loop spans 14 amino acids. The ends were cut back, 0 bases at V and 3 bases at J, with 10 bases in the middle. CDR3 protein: CASSVGTTRYEQYF. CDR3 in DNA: TGTGCCAGCAGCGTAGGGACTACCCGCTACGAGCAGTACTTC.

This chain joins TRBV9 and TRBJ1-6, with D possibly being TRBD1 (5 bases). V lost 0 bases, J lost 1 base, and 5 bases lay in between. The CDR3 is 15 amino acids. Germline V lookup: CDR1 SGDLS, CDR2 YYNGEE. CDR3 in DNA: TGTGCCAGCAGCGTAGCAGGGTCCTATAATTCACCCCTCCACTTT. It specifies CASSVAGSYNSPLHF.

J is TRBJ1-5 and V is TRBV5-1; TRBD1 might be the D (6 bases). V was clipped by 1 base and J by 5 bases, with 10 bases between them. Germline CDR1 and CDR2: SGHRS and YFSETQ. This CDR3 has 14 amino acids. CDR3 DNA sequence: TGCGCCAGCAGCTTGACAGGGAGGGATCAGCCCCAGCATTTT. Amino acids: CASSLTGRDQPQHF. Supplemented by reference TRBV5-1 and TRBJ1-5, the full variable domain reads KAGVTQTPRYLIKTRGQQVTLSCSPISGHRSVSWYQQTPGQGLQFLFEYFSETQRNKGNFPGRFSGRQFSNSRSEMNVSTLELGDSALYLCASSLTGRDQPQHFGDGTRLSIL.

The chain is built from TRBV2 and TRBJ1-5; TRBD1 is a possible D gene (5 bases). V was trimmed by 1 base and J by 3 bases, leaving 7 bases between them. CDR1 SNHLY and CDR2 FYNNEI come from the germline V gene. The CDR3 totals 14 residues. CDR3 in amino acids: CASSEGGVNQPQHF. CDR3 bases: TGTGCCAGCAGTGAAGGGGGCGTCAATCAGCCCCAGCATTTT.

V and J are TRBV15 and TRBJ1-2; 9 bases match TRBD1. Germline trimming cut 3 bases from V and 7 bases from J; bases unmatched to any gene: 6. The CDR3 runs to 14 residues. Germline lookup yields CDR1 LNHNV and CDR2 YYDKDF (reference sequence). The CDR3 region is CATSRGGQGPGYTF. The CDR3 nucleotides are TGTGCCACCAGCAGGGGGGGACAGGGTCCTGGCTACACCTTC.

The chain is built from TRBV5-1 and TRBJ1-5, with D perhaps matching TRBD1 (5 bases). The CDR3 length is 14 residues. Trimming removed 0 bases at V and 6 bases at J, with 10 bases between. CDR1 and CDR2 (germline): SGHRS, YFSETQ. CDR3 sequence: CASSLEGLGQPQHF. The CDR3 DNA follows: TGCGCCAGCAGCTTGGAGGGGTTGGGTCAGCCCCAGCATTTT.

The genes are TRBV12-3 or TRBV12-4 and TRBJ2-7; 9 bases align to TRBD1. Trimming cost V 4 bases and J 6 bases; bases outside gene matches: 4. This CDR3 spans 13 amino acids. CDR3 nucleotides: TGTGCCAGCAGTTCGACAGGGGGAGGCGAGCAGTACTTC. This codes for CASSSTGGGEQYF.

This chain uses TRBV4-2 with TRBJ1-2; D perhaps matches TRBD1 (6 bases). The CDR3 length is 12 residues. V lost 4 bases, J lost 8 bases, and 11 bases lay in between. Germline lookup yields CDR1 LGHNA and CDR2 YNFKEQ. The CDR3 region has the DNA TGTGCCAGCAGCCCCGTAGGGGGAGGCTACACCTTC. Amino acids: CASSPVGGGYTF.

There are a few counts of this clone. For the CDR3, the DNA is TGTGCCAGCAGCGTATCGGGCGGGAGCGACACTGAAGCTTTCTTT. It encodes CASSVSGGSDTEAFF. The chain joins TRBV9 to TRBJ1-1, with D unclear. The germline CDR1 and CDR2 sequences are SGDLS and YYNGEE. The CDR3 spans 15 residues. Trimming removed 1 base from V and 3 bases from J, with 13 bases in between.

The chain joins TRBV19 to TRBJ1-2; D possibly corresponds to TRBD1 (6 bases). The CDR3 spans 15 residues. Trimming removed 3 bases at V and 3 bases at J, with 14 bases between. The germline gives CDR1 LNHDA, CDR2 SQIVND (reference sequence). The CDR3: CASSMSGANYYGYTF. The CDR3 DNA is TGTGCCAGTAGTATGTCAGGGGCGAACTACTATGGCTACACCTTC.

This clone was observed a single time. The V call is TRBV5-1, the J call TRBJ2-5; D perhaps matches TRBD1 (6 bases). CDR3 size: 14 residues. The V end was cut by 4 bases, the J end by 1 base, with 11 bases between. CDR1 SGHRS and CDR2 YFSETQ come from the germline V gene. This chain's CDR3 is CASSRDRTQETQYF. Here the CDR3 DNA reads TGCGCCAGCAGCCGAGACAGGACCCAAGAGACCCAGTACTTC.

CDR3 coding DNA: TGTGCCAGTAGTACTCAGGGGGCGCGAAGTGGCTACACCTTC. Amino acids: CASSTQGARSGYTF. The chain couples TRBV19 to TRBJ1-2; 8 bases align to TRBD1. In germline, CDR1 is LNHDA, CDR2 SQIVND (reference sequence). V shed 4 bases, J shed 7 bases, and the junction held 8 bases outside the gene matches. This CDR3 has 14 residues.

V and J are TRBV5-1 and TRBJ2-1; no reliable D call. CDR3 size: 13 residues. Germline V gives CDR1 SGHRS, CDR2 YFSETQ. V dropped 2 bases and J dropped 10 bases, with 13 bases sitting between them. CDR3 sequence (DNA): TGCGCCAGCAGCTTATCTATACGCTTAGAGCAGTTCTTC. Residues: CASSLSIRLEQFF.

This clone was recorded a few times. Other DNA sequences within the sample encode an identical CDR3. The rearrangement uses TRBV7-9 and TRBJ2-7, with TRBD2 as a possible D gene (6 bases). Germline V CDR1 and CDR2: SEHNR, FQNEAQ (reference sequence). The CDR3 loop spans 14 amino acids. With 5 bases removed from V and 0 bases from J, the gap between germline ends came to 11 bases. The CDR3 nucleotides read TGTGCCAGCAGCCCGGGACTCCCCTCCTACGAGCAGTACTTC. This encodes CASSPGLPSYEQYF.

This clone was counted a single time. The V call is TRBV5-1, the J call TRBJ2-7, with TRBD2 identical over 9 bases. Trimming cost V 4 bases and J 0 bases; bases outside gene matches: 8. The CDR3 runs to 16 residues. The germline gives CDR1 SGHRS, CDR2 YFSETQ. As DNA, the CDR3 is TGCGCCAGCAGCCCCTTGGGAGCGGGAGGCTCCTACGAGCAGTACTTC. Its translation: CASSPLGAGGSYEQYF.

The CDR3 sequence: CASSLVGVGAYEQYF. As DNA, the CDR3 is TGTGCCAGCAGCTTAGTTGGGGTAGGGGCCTACGAGCAGTACTTC. J is TRBJ2-7 and V is TRBV11-2; TRBD1 is a possible D gene (5 bases). V was clipped by 1 base and J by 2 bases, with 12 bases between them. The CDR3 consists of 15 residues. Germline V gene sequence: CDR1 SGHAT, CDR2 FQNNGV.